This T cell receptor beta chain was sequenced during a study of CD8 T cells in ankylosing spondylitis. Germline CDR1 and CDR2: MDHEN and SYDVKM. This CDR3 is 17 amino acids long. The ends were cut back, 6 bases at V and 5 bases at J, with 22 bases in the middle. Via MiXCR, TCRdb re-called the 5' RACE reads, giving one row per CDR3 protein. The table includes about 130,000 distinct CDR3 sequences, over 9.5% detected once. This receptor was obtained from a female donor with ankylosing spondylitis or in good health (not recorded which). The J gene is TRBJ2-2, the V gene TRBV28, with D perhaps matching TRBD1 or TRBD2 (6 bases each). Sequencing was done on a sample of blood, either unsorted or a sorted T cell fraction (not recorded which). The CDR3 protein is CASSARGVRPGTGELFF. In DNA form, the CDR3 reads TGTGCCAGCAGCGCTAGGGGGGTTCGACCGGGGACCGGGGAGCTGTTTTTT.